The 6 T cell receptor beta chains presented below share a single source sample, sequenced in a study of T cell responses to AZD1222 COVID-19 vaccine. Libraries were prepared by immunoSEQ multiplex PCR; TCRdb keeps only in-frame clonotypes and omits some of them. The sample lists more than 150,000 clones; approximately 94% were seen once. The sample was peripheral blood, taken on day 0 of AZD1222 vaccination. Every receptor here comes from an adult in good health.

Only one count was recorded for this clone. The rearrangement links TRBV27 to TRBJ1-1; 7 bases fit TRBD1. Trimming took 2 bases from V and 7 from J; bases not matched to a gene: 4. Germline-derived CDR1 and CDR2 are MNHEY and SMNVEV (reference sequence). The CDR3 loop spans 13 amino acids. For the CDR3, the DNA is TGTGCCAGCAGTTTAGGGCAGGGGGTTGAAGCTTTCTTT. Protein sequence: CASSLGQGVEAFF.

V usage is TRBV6-2 or TRBV6-3 and J usage is TRBJ2-2; TRBD1 aligns across 7 bases. The CDR3 contains 14 residues. CDR1 and CDR2 (germline): MNHEY, SVGEGT. V was clipped by 6 bases and J by 4 bases; unmatched bases: 5. The chain's CDR3 is CASSKTGPTGELFF. In DNA, the CDR3 is TGTGCCAGCAGCAAGACAGGGCCCACCGGGGAGCTGTTTTTT.

This clone rates as medium-sized. The chain has TRBV11-2 and TRBJ2-5; possibly TRBD2 for D (7 bases). This CDR3 has 15 amino acids. Trimming took off 3 bases at V and 5 bases at J, with 16 bases between the two ends. Per germline, CDR1 SGHAT and CDR2 FQNNGV. The CDR3 DNA follows: TGTGCCAGCAGCTTTTGGGGGGGCCAACGTGAGACCCAGTACTTC. This gives the protein CASSFWGGQRETQYF.

J is TRBJ1-5 and V is TRBV6-2 or TRBV6-3; TRBD1 aligns across 8 bases. Looked up from germline, CDR1 is MNHEY and CDR2 is SVGEGT. The CDR3 runs to 13 residues. V shed 6 bases and J 6 bases; nucleotides not matched to a gene: 4. The CDR3 DNA reads TGTGCCAGCAGCCGACAGGGGCCTCAGCCCCAGCATTTT. Its protein product is CASSRQGPQPQHF.

The chain uses TRBV15 and TRBJ2-2, with a tentative D call TRBD2 (7 bases). The germline CDR1 and CDR2 sequences are LNHNV and YYDKDF (reference sequence). The CDR3 sequence is 18 residues long. Between the trimmed V and J ends, which lost 1 base and 0 bases, there was a span of 15 bases. The CDR3 coding sequence is TGTGCCACCAGCAGAGGAAGGGGGGGCGCAGCGAACACCGGGGAGCTGTTTTTT. Its protein product is CATSRGRGGAANTGELFF.

The genes are TRBV3-1 (or the pseudogene TRBV3-2) and TRBJ2-1; 10 bases match TRBD2. This CDR3 spans 18 amino acids. Germline V CDR1 and CDR2: LGHDT, YNNKEL (reference sequence). V gave up 2 bases and J gave up 7 bases; unmatched junction bases: 14. CDR3 in amino acids: CASSQIRTSGTTVNEQFF. For the CDR3, the DNA is TGTGCCAGCAGCCAAATTAGGACTAGCGGCACCACGGTGAATGAGCAGTTCTTC.